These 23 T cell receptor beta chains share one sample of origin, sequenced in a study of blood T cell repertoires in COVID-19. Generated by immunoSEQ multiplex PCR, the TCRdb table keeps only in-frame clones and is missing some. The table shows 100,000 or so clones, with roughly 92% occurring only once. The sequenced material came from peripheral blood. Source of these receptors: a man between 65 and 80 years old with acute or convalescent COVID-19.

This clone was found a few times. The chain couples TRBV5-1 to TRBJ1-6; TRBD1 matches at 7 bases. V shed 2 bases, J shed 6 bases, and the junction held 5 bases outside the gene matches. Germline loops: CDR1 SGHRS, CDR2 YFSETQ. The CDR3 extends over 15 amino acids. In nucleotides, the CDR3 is TGCGCCAGCAGCTTCACGGGACAGCCTAATTCACCCCTCCACTTT. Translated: CASSFTGQPNSPLHF.

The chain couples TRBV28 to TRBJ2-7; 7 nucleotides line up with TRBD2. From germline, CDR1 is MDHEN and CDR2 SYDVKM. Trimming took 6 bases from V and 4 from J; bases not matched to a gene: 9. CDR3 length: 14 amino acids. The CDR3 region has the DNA TGTGCCAGCAGCACTACTAGCGCGACGTACGAGCAGTACTTC. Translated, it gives CASSTTSATYEQYF. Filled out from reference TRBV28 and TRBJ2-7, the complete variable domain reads DVKVTQSSRYLVKRTGEKVFLECVQDMDHENMFWYRQDPGLGLRLIYFSYDVKMKEKGDIPEGYSVSREKKERFSLILESASTNQTSMYLCASSTTSATYEQYFGPGTRLTVT.

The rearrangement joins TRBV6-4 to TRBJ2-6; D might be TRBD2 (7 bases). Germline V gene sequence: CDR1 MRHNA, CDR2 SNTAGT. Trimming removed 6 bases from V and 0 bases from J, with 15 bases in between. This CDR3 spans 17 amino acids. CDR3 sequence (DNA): TGTGCCAGCAGGCCCCAAGGGGGGGACTCTGGGGCCAACGTCCTGACTTTC. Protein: CASRPQGGDSGANVLTF.

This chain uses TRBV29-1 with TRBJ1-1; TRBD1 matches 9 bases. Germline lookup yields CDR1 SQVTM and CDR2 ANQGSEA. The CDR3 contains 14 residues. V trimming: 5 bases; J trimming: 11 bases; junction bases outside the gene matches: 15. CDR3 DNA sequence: TGCAGCGTTCCCCCGGGACAGGGTTTTGTTCGGGCTTTCTTT. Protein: CSVPPGQGFVRAFF.

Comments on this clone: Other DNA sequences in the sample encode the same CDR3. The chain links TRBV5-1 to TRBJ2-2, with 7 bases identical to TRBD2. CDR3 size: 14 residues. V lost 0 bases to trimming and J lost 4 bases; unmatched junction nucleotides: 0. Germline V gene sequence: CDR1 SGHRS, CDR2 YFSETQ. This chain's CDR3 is CASSLAGGTGELFF. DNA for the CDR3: TGCGCCAGCAGCTTGGCGGGGGGCACCGGGGAGCTGTTTTTT.

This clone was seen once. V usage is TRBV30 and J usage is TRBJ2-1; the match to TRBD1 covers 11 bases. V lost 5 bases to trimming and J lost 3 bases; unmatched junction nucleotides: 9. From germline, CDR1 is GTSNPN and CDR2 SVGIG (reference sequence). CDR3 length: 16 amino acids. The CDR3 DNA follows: TGTGCCTGGGATGAAGGGACAGGGGGAGTCTACAATGAGCAGTTCTTC. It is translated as CAWDEGTGGVYNEQFF.

The CDR3 DNA reads TGTGCCAGCAGCGTGACAGAAAGCTATGGCTACACCTTC. It specifies CASSVTESYGYTF. This chain connects TRBV7-9 to TRBJ1-2, with a weak D call TRBD1 (5 bases). The V gene lost 5 bases and the J gene lost 4 bases, with 11 bases spanning the gap. Germline loops: CDR1 SEHNR, CDR2 FQNEAQ (reference sequence). CDR3 size: 13 residues.

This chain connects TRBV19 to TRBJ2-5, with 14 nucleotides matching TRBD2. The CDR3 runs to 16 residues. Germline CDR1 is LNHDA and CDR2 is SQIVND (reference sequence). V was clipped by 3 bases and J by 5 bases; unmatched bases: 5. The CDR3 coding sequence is TGTGCCAGTAGTATTGGGACTAGCGGGAGTGACGAGACCCAGTACTTC. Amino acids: CASSIGTSGSDETQYF. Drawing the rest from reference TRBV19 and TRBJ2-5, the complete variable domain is DGGITQSPKYLFRKEGQNVTLSCEQNLNHDAMYWYRQDPGQGLRLIYYSQIVNDFQKGDIAEGYSVSREKKESFPLTVTSAQKNPTAFYLCASSIGTSGSDETQYFGPGTRLLVL.

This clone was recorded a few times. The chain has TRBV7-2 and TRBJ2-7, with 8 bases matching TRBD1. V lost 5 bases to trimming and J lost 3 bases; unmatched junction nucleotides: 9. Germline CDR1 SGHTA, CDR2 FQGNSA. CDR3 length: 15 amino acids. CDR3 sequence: CASSPGTGGGYEQYF. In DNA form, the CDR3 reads TGTGCCAGCAGCCCCGGGACAGGAGGGGGCTACGAGCAGTACTTC.

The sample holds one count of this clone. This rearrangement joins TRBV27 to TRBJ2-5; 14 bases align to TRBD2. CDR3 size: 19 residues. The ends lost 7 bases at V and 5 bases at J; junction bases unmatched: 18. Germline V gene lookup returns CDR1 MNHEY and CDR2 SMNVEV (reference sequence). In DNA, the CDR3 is TGTGCCAGCACTCCCGGACTAGCGGGGGGAGGGGGGTTCTGGGAGACCCAGTACTTC. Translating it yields CASTPGLAGGGGFWETQYF.

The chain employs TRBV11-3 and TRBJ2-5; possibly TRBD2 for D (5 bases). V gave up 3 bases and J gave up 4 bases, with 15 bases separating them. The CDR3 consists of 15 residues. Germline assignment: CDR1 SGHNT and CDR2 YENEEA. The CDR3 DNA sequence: TGTGCCAGCAGCTTGTTTGGCGGGTGGGGAGAGACCCAGTACTTC. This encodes CASSLFGGWGETQYF.

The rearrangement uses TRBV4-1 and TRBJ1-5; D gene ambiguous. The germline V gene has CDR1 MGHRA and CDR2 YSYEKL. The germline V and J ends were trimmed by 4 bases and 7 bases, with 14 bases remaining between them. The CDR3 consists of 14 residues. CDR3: CASSLGVGGQPQHF. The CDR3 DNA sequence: TGCGCCAGCAGCCTGGGCGTAGGCGGGCAGCCCCAGCATTTT.

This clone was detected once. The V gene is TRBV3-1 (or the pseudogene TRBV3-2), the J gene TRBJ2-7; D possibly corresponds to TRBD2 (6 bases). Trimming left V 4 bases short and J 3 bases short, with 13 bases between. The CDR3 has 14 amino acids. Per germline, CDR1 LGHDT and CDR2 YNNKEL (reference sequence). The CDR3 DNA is TGTGCCAGCAGCCGATATGGGACTGGCTACGAGCAGTACTTC. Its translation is CASSRYGTGYEQYF.

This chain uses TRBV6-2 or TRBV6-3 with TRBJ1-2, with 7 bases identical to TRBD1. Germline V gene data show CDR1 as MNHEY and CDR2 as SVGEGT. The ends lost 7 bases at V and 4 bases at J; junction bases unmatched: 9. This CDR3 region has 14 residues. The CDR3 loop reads CASTPTGRSYGYTF. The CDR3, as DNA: TGTGCCAGCACCCCGACAGGGCGTTCCTATGGCTACACCTTC.

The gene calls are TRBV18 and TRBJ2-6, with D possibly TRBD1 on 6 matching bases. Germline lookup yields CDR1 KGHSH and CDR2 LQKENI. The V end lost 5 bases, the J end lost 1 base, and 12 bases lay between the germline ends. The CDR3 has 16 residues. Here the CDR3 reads CASSTRGMSGANVLTF. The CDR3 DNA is TGTGCCAGCTCAACTAGGGGGATGTCTGGGGCCAACGTCCTGACTTTC.

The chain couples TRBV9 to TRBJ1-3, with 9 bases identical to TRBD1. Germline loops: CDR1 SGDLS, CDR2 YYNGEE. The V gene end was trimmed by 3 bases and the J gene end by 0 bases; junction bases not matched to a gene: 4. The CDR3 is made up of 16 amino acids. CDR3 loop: CASSGGTGSSGNTIYF. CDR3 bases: TGTGCCAGCAGCGGTGGGACAGGGAGCTCTGGAAACACCATATATTTT.

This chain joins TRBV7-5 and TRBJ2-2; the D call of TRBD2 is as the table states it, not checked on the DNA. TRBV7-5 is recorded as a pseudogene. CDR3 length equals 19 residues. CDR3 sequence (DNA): TGTGTCAGAAGCTTAGGGACTAGCGGGAGACGCTGGGACACCGGGGAGCTGTTTTTT. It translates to CVRSLGTSGRRWDTGELFF.

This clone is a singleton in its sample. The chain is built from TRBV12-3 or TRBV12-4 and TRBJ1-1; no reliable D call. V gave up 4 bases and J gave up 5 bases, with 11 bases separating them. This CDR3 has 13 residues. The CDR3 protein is CASSSRAGTEAFF. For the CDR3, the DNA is TGTGCCAGCAGTTCGAGGGCGGGGACTGAAGCTTTCTTT.

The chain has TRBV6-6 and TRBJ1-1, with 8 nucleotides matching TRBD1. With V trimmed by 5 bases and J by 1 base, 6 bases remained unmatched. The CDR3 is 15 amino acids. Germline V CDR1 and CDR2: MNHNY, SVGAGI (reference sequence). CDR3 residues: CASSTFRGPNTEAFF. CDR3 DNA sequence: TGTGCCAGCAGTACATTCAGGGGGCCGAACACTGAAGCTTTCTTT.

The CDR3 is CASRSLAGGEDTQYF. The CDR3 DNA is TGCGCCAGCAGGTCACTAGCGGGAGGCGAGGATACGCAGTATTTT. The gene calls are TRBV5-1 and TRBJ2-3; 12 bases are a match to TRBD2. The CDR3 sequence is 15 residues long. Germline-derived CDR1 and CDR2 are SGHRS and YFSETQ. The V and J ends lost 5 bases and 6 bases, in that order; junction bases with no gene match: 7.

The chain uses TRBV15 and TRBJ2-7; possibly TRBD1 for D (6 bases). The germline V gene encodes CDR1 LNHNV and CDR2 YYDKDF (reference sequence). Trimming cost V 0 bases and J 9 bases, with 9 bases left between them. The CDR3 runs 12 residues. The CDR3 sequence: CATSRDGGVQYF. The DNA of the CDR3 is TGTGCCACCAGCAGAGATGGGGGCGTGCAGTACTTC.

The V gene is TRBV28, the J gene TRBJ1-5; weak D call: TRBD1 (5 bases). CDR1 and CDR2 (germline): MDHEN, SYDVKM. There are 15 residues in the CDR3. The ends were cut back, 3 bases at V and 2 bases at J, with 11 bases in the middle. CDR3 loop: CASSLGRGGNQPQHF. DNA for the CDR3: TGTGCCAGCAGTTTGGGACGGGGGGGCAATCAGCCCCAGCATTTT.

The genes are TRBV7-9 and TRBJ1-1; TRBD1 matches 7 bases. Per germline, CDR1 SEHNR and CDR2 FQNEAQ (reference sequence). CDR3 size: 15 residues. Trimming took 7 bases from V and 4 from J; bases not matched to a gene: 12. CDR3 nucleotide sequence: TGTGCCAGCAACCAAGAGACAGGGAAGTCCACTGAAGCTTTCTTT. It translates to CASNQETGKSTEAFF.